One TCR beta chain is described in this entry. Its specific antigen is unknown. The record has no base qualities; no much larger clone is one base away. The CDR3 measures 12 amino acids from cysteine to phenylalanine. The entry retains the CDR3 DNA only, 36 bases that are in frame from base 1. CDR1 GTSNPN and CDR2 SVGIG are derived from the germline V gene (reference sequence). At the junction V is shortened by 5 bases and J by 5 bases; bases outside the gene matches: 5. Reading the label with the study, this specimen's treatment or condition is: randomized to nivolumab then ipilimumab (arm A) or the reverse (arm B). Prior DNA-damaging chemotherapy had not been received by any trial patient. Live CD3+CD8+ cells negative for CD19 and CD56 were sorted from thawed PBMCs on a FACS Aria II flow cytometer. Samples came from patients with melanoma in CheckMate 064, a randomized, open-label phase II trial of sequential checkpoint blockade. Peripheral blood mononuclear cells were collected by leukapheresis, purified with Ficoll-Paque, and frozen in human serum with about 9.6% DMSO. Right after sorting, the blood CD3+CD8+ cells were verified to be >95% pure, and DNA extraction followed.

The sample belongs to a study of sequential checkpoint blockade in melanoma (dated by TCRdb to between 2019 and 2020). General notes on the study: Patients were randomized 1:1 to first-line nivolumab followed by ipilimumab (arm A) or ipilimumab followed by nivolumab (arm B). Maintenance nivolumab came after both trial sequences.

TCRbeta CDR3 regions were immunosequenced from genomic DNA with the immunoSEQ Assay. Before high-throughput sequencing, genomic DNA was amplified using bias-controlled multiplex PCR. From the authors' description of their analysis: To quantify the absolute abundance of each unique TCRbeta CDR3 region, the sequences were collapsed and filtered. Clonality, defined as 1 minus Pielou's evenness, was calculated using only productive rearrangements. A previously published method was used to identify clones with significantly greater frequencies in on-treatment samples than in baseline samples. What TCRdb holds here is the immuneACCESS table cut down to in-frame rearrangements. Part of the clones is not present; checked against another copy, under half of the missing clones reflect an unresolved V gene, and the others are unexplained. V and J calls and clone size come straight from that table; D and trimming were deduced from the DNA. Within this sample are around 25,000 clones, with roughly 82% of them counted one time only. Around 10% of the sample goes to the ten largest clones.

Overall study results and their limits: Larger, independent patient cohorts are needed to validate the response-prediction model that combines TCR metrics and mutation burden.

The sequenced sample was CD8+ T cells sorted from blood (inferred from file names), obtained from a patient given nivolumab and ipilimumab in sequence. The clonotype originates from a human donor with melanoma. This sequence uses TRBV30 and TRBJ2-5; 7 bases in between match TRBD2. The base sequence is TGTGCCTGGGGGGGGGAGGGCGAGACCCAGTACTTC. It encodes CAWGGEGETQYF.